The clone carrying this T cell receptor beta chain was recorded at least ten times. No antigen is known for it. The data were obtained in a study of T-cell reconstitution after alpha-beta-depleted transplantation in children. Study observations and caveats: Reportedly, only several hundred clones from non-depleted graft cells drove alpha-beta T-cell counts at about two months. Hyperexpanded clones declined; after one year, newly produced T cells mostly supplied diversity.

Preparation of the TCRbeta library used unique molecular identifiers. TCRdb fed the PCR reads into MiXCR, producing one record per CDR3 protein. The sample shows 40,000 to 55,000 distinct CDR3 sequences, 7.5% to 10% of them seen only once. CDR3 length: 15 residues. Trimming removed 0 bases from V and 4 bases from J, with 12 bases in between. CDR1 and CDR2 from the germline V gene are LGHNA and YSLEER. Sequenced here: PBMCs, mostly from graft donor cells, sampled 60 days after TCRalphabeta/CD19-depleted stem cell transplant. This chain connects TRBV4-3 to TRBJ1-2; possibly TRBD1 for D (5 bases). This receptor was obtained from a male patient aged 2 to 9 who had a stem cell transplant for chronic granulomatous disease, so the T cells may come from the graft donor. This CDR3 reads CASSQDVREPYGYTF. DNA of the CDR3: TGCGCCAGCAGCCAAGATGTCAGGGAGCCCTATGGCTACACCTTC.